The 2 T cell receptor beta chains below all came from one sample that was sequenced in a study of cytomegalovirus exposure and HLA in healthy donors (dated by TCRdb to about 2017). Library preparation was by the immunoSEQ multiplex PCR assay. The multiplex PCR relied on a mix of 60 forward primers for TCR Vbeta segments and 13 reverse primers for TCR Jbeta segments. Here the immuneACCESS table is served through TCRdb, limited to in-frame sequences with V and J called. Missing clones are a known gap in these copies; in checked studies unresolved V genes cover under half, and the rest lacks a known reason. This sample has over 90,000 clones in its table, and roughly 85% of those were observed once. Around 2.6% of the sample rests with the top ten. The sequenced sample was PBMCs. Source of these receptors: a man in his forties or fifties in good health and CMV-seronegative.

V gene TRBV5-1 combines with J gene TRBJ2-7; the match to TRBD1 covers 7 bases. V lost 4 bases and J lost 1; bases outside the gene matches: 8. This CDR3 contains 15 residues. Germline lookup yields CDR1 SGHRS and CDR2 YFSETQ. CDR3: CASSPLTGISYEQYF. In DNA, the CDR3 is TGCGCCAGCAGCCCTCTGACAGGGATATCCTACGAGCAGTACTTC.

The chain's CDR3 is CASSHNRENTEAFF. In DNA, the CDR3 is TGCGCCAGCAGCCACAACAGGGAGAACACTGAAGCTTTCTTT. The V and J genes are TRBV4-3 and TRBJ1-1; the D gene is possibly TRBD1 (6 bases). The CDR3 runs 14 residues. The germline V gene has CDR1 LGHNA and CDR2 YSLEER. V was shortened by 3 bases and J by 1 base, with 9 bases between the two germline ends.